This T cell receptor (beta chain) was retrieved from a study of PD-L1 blockade in urothelial cancer. As for the study in general: Male sex and bladder-origin urothelial cancer characterized about 85% of the 29 patients. Blood samples contained a median about 150,000 T cells.

The number of samples from each patient was between 1 and 8, taken pretreatment and on-treatment. The CDR3 extends over 13 amino acids. CDR1 LNHDA and CDR2 SQIVND come from the germline V gene (reference sequence). V dropped 7 bases and J dropped 1 base, with 10 bases sitting between them. This clone was recorded once. Method: immunoSEQ multiplex PCR; TCRdb's copy keeps in-frame clones and lacks some. The sample carries some 41,000 clones, 88% recorded once. This chain connects TRBV19 to TRBJ1-2, with D tentatively TRBD1 (5 bases). This specimen was PBMCs, taken around atezolizumab (anti-PD-L1) treatment. The sequence was collected from a woman aged 60 to 75 with urothelial cancer. The CDR3 coding sequence is TGTGCCAGTAATCCTGACAGTAACTATGGCTACACCTTC. It codes for CASNPDSNYGYTF.